This is a list of T cell receptor beta chains from one sample in a study of shared clonotypes between healthy human individuals. Sequencing used immunoSEQ multiplex PCR; TCRdb keeps in-frame clones, though not all of them. The sample lists some 1,100,000 clones; 75% to 80% were seen once. The sample consisted of memory CD4+ T cells from PBMCs. The receptors were gathered from a man between 18 and 35 years old in good health. Some clones in this sample may be carry-over from other donors' samples. Both conserved end residues are trimmed from each CDR3.

TRBV28 | ASSLRGAGRETQY
TRBV27 | ASSLIGTVSSGANVLT
TRBV9 | ATRNVPGQGEDEQF
TRBV18 | ASSPPVQSATQY
TRBV5-5 | ASSPVWQVNTEAF
TRBV7-2 | ASSFRGLSADTQY
TRBV7-8 | ASSLAFSLLAGDAFYEQY
TRBV10-3 | AISELGGQSSYNEQF
TRBV10-1 | ASSVGGDSYEQY
TRBV28 | ASSQRTALQETQY
TRBV5-1 | ASSPLLGGTEAF
TRBV4-2 | ASSQLTRTGWDNEQF
TRBV15 | ATSRDPPISGQPQH
TRBV6-5 | ASSYSSGRAGNEQF
TRBV5-1 | ASSLSGSSNQPQH
TRBV18 | ASSRGGRMGVETQY
TRBV27 | ASGWTANYGYT
TRBV5-1 | ASSALAGVTGELF
TRBV11-2 | ASSYRLQGVWDTQY
TRBV5-4 | ASSPGTVYNEQF
TRBV10-3 | AIIPPGRGQETQY
TRBV9 | ASSPRGAGGGETQY
TRBV29-1 | SVEGTGGNEQY
TRBV5-4 | ASSPPGVRTDTQY
TRBV18 | ASSPRGQAGGEKLF
TRBV6-5 | ASSYGTETRETQY
TRBV19 | ASSMGQGSGNQPQH
TRBV27 | ASRPDRGRWYNEQF
TRBV9 | ASSAQGPPPPHNEQF
TRBV5-1 | ASSLDPLSGTGNEKLF
TRBV18 | ASSRTQSIEKLF
TRBV7-3 | ASSLSGNTEAF
TRBV27 | ASSLSSQGGNTGELF
TRBV6-5 | ASSRDRVYNEQF
TRBV6-1 | ASNPWRGGDTEAF
TRBV5-1 | ASSPGPANYGYT
TRBV29-1 | SANLGGNYGYT
TRBV18 | ASSPGQQENIQY
TRBV7-2 | ASSPIPRLGYT
TRBV9 | ASSAGTSGRTDTQY
TRBV28 | ASSLWDRGAEQY
TRBV2 | ATGQGLDTQY
TRBV6-1 | ASSLRGGVETQY
TRBV7-8 | ASSPTAGVTPQY
TRBV7-2 | ASSLVRDTDTQY
TRBV28 | ASSLSLADYNEQF
TRBV7-9 | ASSLEAGHTEAF
TRBV19 | ASEGQPNTEAF
TRBV5-1 | ASSPGDRNYGYT
TRBV28 | ASSGDRGDTQY
TRBV7-2 | ASRGISDTQY